A single sample is the source of the 26 T cell receptor beta chains below, sequenced in a study of shared clonotypes between healthy human individuals. The table came from immunoSEQ multiplex PCR; TCRdb's copy has only in-frame clones and leaves some out. The data show about 530,000 clones, 90% to 96% seen once. The sample comprised naive CD4+ T cells sorted from blood. Subset defined: CD45RA+ positively selected. These receptors came from a woman in her thirties in good health.

Remarks on this clone: This specimen includes other DNA sequences encoding the same CDR3. V usage is TRBV28 and J usage is TRBJ2-7; weak D call: TRBD2 (7 bases). The ends were cut back, 10 bases at V and 4 bases at J, with 17 bases in the middle. This CDR3 region has 13 residues. Germline lookup yields CDR1 MDHEN and CDR2 SYDVKM. CDR3 coding DNA: TGTGCCACCACCTGGCGGGGGCGTTACGAGCAGTACTTC. It is translated as CATTWRGRYEQYF.

The V gene is TRBV19, the J gene TRBJ1-5, with 10 positions matching TRBD1. Germline V gives CDR1 LNHDA, CDR2 SQIVND (reference sequence). V was pared by 2 bases and J by 2 bases, with 3 bases of the junction left unmatched. This CDR3 has 16 amino acids. CDR3 bases: TGTGCCAGTAGTATACGACAGGGGGCCGGCAATCAGCCCCAGCATTTT. It codes for CASSIRQGAGNQPQHF. Supplemented by reference TRBV19 and TRBJ1-5, the full variable domain reads DGGITQSPKYLFRKEGQNVTLSCEQNLNHDAMYWYRQDPGQGLRLIYYSQIVNDFQKGDIAEGYSVSREKKESFPLTVTSAQKNPTAFYLCASSIRQGAGNQPQHFGDGTRLSIL.

This clone appeared a single time. This chain uses TRBV18 with TRBJ1-2; 9 positions match TRBD1. The germline V gene encodes CDR1 KGHSH and CDR2 LQKENI. V was pared by 5 bases and J by 0 bases, with 4 bases of the junction left unmatched. This CDR3 spans 15 amino acids. CDR3 protein: CASSETGGANYGYTF. The CDR3 DNA is TGTGCCAGCTCAGAGACAGGGGGAGCTAACTATGGCTACACCTTC.

The chain joins TRBV27 to TRBJ2-7; D tentatively reads TRBD1 or TRBD2 (6 bases each). The V gene lost 5 bases and the J gene lost 4 bases, with 12 bases spanning the gap. This CDR3 comprises 13 residues. The germline V gene has CDR1 MNHEY and CDR2 SMNVEV (reference sequence). As DNA, the CDR3 is TGTGCCAGCAGTCAACAGGGAGGATACGAGCAGTACTTC. This codes for CASSQQGGYEQYF.

The chain is built from TRBV29-1 and TRBJ2-1; D is ambiguous. CDR3 length: 13 amino acids. Germline V CDR1 and CDR2: SQVTM, ANQGSEA. Trimming left V 5 bases short and J 0 bases short, with 8 bases between. CDR3 sequence reads: CSVPRHSYNEQFF. The CDR3 DNA sequence: TGCAGCGTTCCTAGGCACTCCTACAATGAGCAGTTCTTC.

The V gene is TRBV6-5, the J gene TRBJ1-6; the D gene is possibly TRBD1 (6 bases). V lost 6 bases and J lost 3, with 9 bases in between. Germline V CDR1 and CDR2: MNHEY, SVGAGI. The CDR3 covers 14 residues. The CDR3 region has the DNA TGTGCCAGCAGAAAGGACAGCTATAATTCACCCCTCCACTTT. Its translation is CASRKDSYNSPLHF.

The chain joins TRBV6-1 to TRBJ1-5; D call uncertain. The ends were cut back, 8 bases at V and 5 bases at J, with 19 bases in the middle. Germline lookup yields CDR1 MNHNS and CDR2 SASEGT. The CDR3 totals 15 residues. CDR3 bases: TGTGCCAGCTTGTTCTCGTCTGGGTCTGATCAGCCCCAGCATTTT. Amino acid sequence: CASLFSSGSDQPQHF.

The chain links TRBV5-6 to TRBJ1-1; D is perhaps TRBD1 (6 bases). V lost 1 base to trimming and J lost 7 bases, with 20 bases between them. CDR1 is SGHDT and CDR2 is YYEEEE in the germline V gene. The CDR3 consists of 16 residues. The CDR3 DNA sequence: TGTGCCAGCAGCTTGTTTTCCCGAGGCCAACAGGGTGAAGCTTTCTTT. Translating gives CASSLFSRGQQGEAFF.

V usage is TRBV28 and J usage is TRBJ1-5, with D hard to call. Germline assignment: CDR1 MDHEN and CDR2 SYDVKM. This CDR3 comprises 12 residues. Deletions cut 6 bases from V and 7 bases from J, with 10 bases between. The CDR3 nucleotides are TGTGCCAGCAGCGGGGAGAGACAGCCCCAGCATTTT. It encodes CASSGERQPQHF.

Only one count was recorded for this clone. The chain uses TRBV10-3 and TRBJ1-1; the D is unclear. CDR1 and CDR2 from the germline V gene are ENHRY and SYGVKD. V was trimmed by 4 bases and J by 0 bases, leaving 9 bases between them. This CDR3 has 14 residues. CDR3 nucleotides: TGTGCCATCAGTGTTACAGTCATGAACACTGAAGCTTTCTTT. It is translated as CAISVTVMNTEAFF.

The genes are TRBV5-5 and TRBJ1-4; perhaps TRBD1 as D (5 bases). With 4 bases removed from V and 7 bases from J, the gap between germline ends came to 14 bases. The CDR3 runs to 14 residues. Germline CDR1 SGHKS, CDR2 YYEKEE (reference sequence). CDR3 region: CASSLDSVGEKLFF. The CDR3 DNA reads TGTGCCAGCAGCCTCGACAGTGTGGGTGAAAAACTGTTTTTT.

The V gene is TRBV6-1, the J gene TRBJ2-1; 7 positions match TRBD2. Germline V lookup: CDR1 MNHNS, CDR2 SASEGT. The CDR3 has 15 amino acids. V was clipped by 4 bases and J by 9 bases; unmatched bases: 12. CDR3: CASSVLARSEGEQFF. The CDR3 DNA reads TGTGCCAGCAGTGTACTAGCGCGCTCGGAGGGTGAGCAGTTCTTC.

The rearrangement joins TRBV2 to TRBJ1-5, with 12 bases identical to TRBD1. Trimming cost V 4 bases and J 6 bases; bases outside gene matches: 7. Germline-derived CDR1 and CDR2 are SNHLY and FYNNEI. This CDR3 is built from 16 residues. The CDR3 DNA reads TGTGCCAGCAGTGGACTGGGACAGGGGGCAGGTCAGCCCCAGCATTTT. This translates into CASSGLGQGAGQPQHF.

The gene calls are TRBV7-9 and TRBJ1-1, with TRBD1 identical over 10 bases. Germline V gene data show CDR1 as SEHNR and CDR2 as FQNEAQ (reference sequence). This CDR3 spans 15 amino acids. The ends lost 3 bases at V and 4 bases at J; junction bases unmatched: 5. The CDR3 DNA sequence: TGTGCCAGCAGCTTGTCGACAGGGGGCGGCACTGAAGCTTTCTTT. This translates into CASSLSTGGGTEAFF.

The chain links TRBV18 to TRBJ2-1, with D perhaps TRBD2 (6 bases). Trimming removed 0 bases at V and 8 bases at J, with 14 bases between. The CDR3 is 15 amino acids. Germline V lookup: CDR1 KGHSH, CDR2 LQKENI. The CDR3 DNA is TGTGCCAGCTCACCACCCCTAGCGCAAAGCCATGAGCAGTTCTTC. Encoded protein: CASSPPLAQSHEQFF. The complete variable domain, with remaining parts taken from reference TRBV18 and TRBJ2-1, reads NAGVMQNPRHLVRRRGQEARLRCSPMKGHSHVYWYRQLPEEGLKFMVYLQKENIIDESGMPKERFSAEFPKEGPSILRIQQVVRGDSAAYFCASSPPLAQSHEQFFGPGTRLTVL.

The chain has TRBV7-9 and TRBJ1-4; D is perhaps TRBD1 (6 bases). The CDR3 length is 15 residues. V lost 3 bases, J lost 3 bases, and 11 bases lay in between. CDR1 is SEHNR and CDR2 is FQNEAQ in the germline V gene (reference sequence). Here the CDR3 reads CASSFRGSANEKLFF. The CDR3 DNA sequence: TGTGCCAGCAGCTTCAGGGGATCGGCTAATGAAAAACTGTTTTTT.

The chain couples TRBV27 to TRBJ2-1, with 12 nucleotides matching TRBD2. The junction had 12 bases not matched to a gene; V was cut back by 4 bases and J by 8 bases. This CDR3 has 17 residues. From germline, CDR1 is MNHEY and CDR2 SMNVEV (reference sequence). For the CDR3, the DNA is TGTGCCAGCAGTTCGCCGGGACTAGCGGGCCCATACCATGAGCAGTTCTTC. It is translated as CASSSPGLAGPYHEQFF.

This clone was counted a single time. The chain recombines TRBV27 with TRBJ2-7; 11 bases agree with TRBD1. Germline V lookup: CDR1 MNHEY, CDR2 SMNVEV (reference sequence). The CDR3 extends over 15 amino acids. V gave up 2 bases and J gave up 4 bases; unmatched junction bases: 4. The CDR3 nucleotides read TGTGCCAGCAGTTTAGGCGGGACAGGGGGTTACGAGCAGTACTTC. Protein: CASSLGGTGGYEQYF.

CDR3 in DNA: TGTGCCAGTAGTTACAGGAACACTGAAGCTTTCTTT. Its protein product is CASSYRNTEAFF. V usage is TRBV19 and J usage is TRBJ1-1; unclear D gene. Trimming cost V 5 bases and J 1 base, with 5 bases left between them. The germline V gene has CDR1 LNHDA and CDR2 SQIVND (reference sequence). The CDR3 has 12 amino acids.

This chain uses TRBV5-1 with TRBJ1-1; 9 nucleotides line up with TRBD1. After removal of 4 bases from V and 3 bases from J, the junction contained 4 bases not matched to a gene. The germline V gene has CDR1 SGHRS and CDR2 YFSETQ. The CDR3 loop spans 14 amino acids. CDR3 sequence (DNA): TGCGCCAGCAGCGTCCGGACAGGGGACACTGAAGCTTTCTTT. Its translation: CASSVRTGDTEAFF.

The gene calls are TRBV11-2 and TRBJ1-4; D remains ambiguous. The germline V gene has CDR1 SGHAT and CDR2 FQNNGV. Deletions cut 1 base from V and 7 bases from J, with 13 bases between. The CDR3 covers 15 residues. CDR3: CASSLVGRRGEKLFF. The DNA for the CDR3 is TGTGCCAGCAGCTTAGTTGGCAGGAGAGGTGAAAAACTGTTTTTT.

The rearrangement links TRBV7-9 to TRBJ1-2; D call uncertain. This CDR3 has 15 residues. Per germline, CDR1 SEHNR and CDR2 FQNEAQ (reference sequence). Trimming pared 1 base from V and 0 bases from J, leaving 9 bases between. CDR3 amino acids: CASSLEGVTNYGYTF. The CDR3 DNA sequence: TGTGCCAGCAGCTTAGAGGGTGTTACTAACTATGGCTACACCTTC.

The chain carries TRBV19 and TRBJ2-3, with 8 bases lining up with TRBD2. Germline loops: CDR1 LNHDA, CDR2 SQIVND (reference sequence). This CDR3 contains 17 residues. The junction had 14 bases not matched to a gene; V was cut back by 4 bases and J by 5 bases. Here the CDR3 reads CASSNPPIAGWGDTQYF. CDR3 in DNA: TGTGCCAGTAGTAACCCCCCGATAGCGGGGTGGGGAGATACGCAGTATTTT.

The V call is TRBV10-3, the J call TRBJ2-1, with D possibly being TRBD1 (7 bases). The CDR3 totals 14 residues. Germline CDR1 and CDR2: ENHRY and SYGVKD. Trimming removed 5 bases from V and 2 bases from J, with 10 bases in between. CDR3 sequence reads: CAISSGGTYNEQFF. CDR3 coding DNA: TGTGCCATCAGTTCAGGGGGGACCTACAATGAGCAGTTCTTC.

V and J are TRBV5-4 and TRBJ1-1; the D gene is possibly TRBD1 (6 bases). From germline, CDR1 is SGHNT and CDR2 YYREEE (reference sequence). V lost 0 bases and J 0 bases, leaving 12 bases between the germline ends. This CDR3 region has 16 residues. Here the CDR3 reads CASSLGKGGLNTEAFF. The DNA of the CDR3 is TGTGCCAGCAGCTTGGGGAAGGGGGGCCTGAACACTGAAGCTTTCTTT. Full variable domain (missing parts from reference TRBV5-4 and TRBJ1-1): ETGVTQSPTHLIKTRGQQVTLRCSSQSGHNTVSWYQQALGQGPQFIFQYYREEENGRGNFPPRFSGLQFPNYSSELNVNALELDDSALYLCASSLGKGGLNTEAFFGQGTRLTVV.

The chain couples TRBV11-3 to TRBJ1-1; a possible D gene is TRBD1 (5 bases). Germline V CDR1 and CDR2: SGHNT, YENEEA. This CDR3 has 13 residues. V dropped 3 bases and J dropped 3 bases, with 8 bases sitting between them. The CDR3 sequence: CASSFAQDTEAFF. The CDR3, as DNA: TGTGCCAGCAGCTTCGCACAGGACACTGAAGCTTTCTTT.